These 11 T cell receptor beta chains came from one sample sequenced in a study of cytomegalovirus exposure and HLA in healthy donors. Clones were read by immunoSEQ multiplex PCR, and TCRdb kept only the in-frame ones, dropping some. The data show roughly 75,000 clones, approximately 96% seen once. The sequencing input was PBMCs. These receptor sequences come from a man between 18 and 35 years old in good health and CMV-seropositive.

The CDR3 nucleotides read TGTGCCAGCAGTTCCCTGGACAGGGGTAATCAGCCCCAGCATTTT. Amino acid sequence: CASSSLDRGNQPQHF. The gene calls are TRBV27 and TRBJ1-5, with 9 bases that match TRBD1. CDR1 is MNHEY and CDR2 is SMNVEV in the germline V gene (reference sequence). This CDR3 is 15 amino acids long. The V and J ends lost 4 bases and 4 bases, in that order; junction bases with no gene match: 5.

The CDR3 sequence is CASSTIRDRRQPQHF. The CDR3 DNA reads as TGTGCCAGTAGTACGATCCGGGACAGAAGGCAGCCCCAGCATTTT. The V and J genes are TRBV19 and TRBJ1-5, with 7 positions matching TRBD1. The CDR3 is 15 residues long. V was pared by 4 bases and J by 7 bases, with 10 bases of the junction left unmatched. The germline V gene has CDR1 LNHDA and CDR2 SQIVND (reference sequence).

The sample holds a few counts of this clone. This chain connects TRBV2 to TRBJ1-5, with a tentative D call TRBD1 (5 bases). V was trimmed by 9 bases and J by 7 bases, leaving 25 bases between them. This CDR3 contains 16 residues. Germline V gene data show CDR1 as SNHLY and CDR2 as FYNNEI. The CDR3: CASSRPGDGARQPQHF. The CDR3 nucleotides read TGTGCCAGTAGCCGCCCGGGGGATGGGGCAAGACAGCCCCAGCATTTT.

The rearrangement links TRBV11-1 to TRBJ2-2; 12 nucleotides line up with TRBD2. CDR3 length: 17 residues. Germline loops: CDR1 SGHAT, CDR2 FQDESV (reference sequence). V was clipped by 4 bases and J by 1 base; unmatched bases: 4. CDR3 DNA sequence: TGTGCCAGCAGCTCTGGACTAGCGGGGTTGAACACCGGGGAGCTGTTTTTT. The encoded protein is CASSSGLAGLNTGELFF.

The chain joins TRBV5-5 to TRBJ2-7; D is undetermined. Deletions cut 3 bases from V and 6 bases from J, with 10 bases between. The CDR3 length is 12 residues. In germline, CDR1 is SGHKS, CDR2 YYEKEE (reference sequence). The CDR3 loop reads CASSSTPREQYF. CDR3 nucleotides: TGTGCCAGCAGCTCTACCCCCCGCGAGCAGTACTTC.

The genes are TRBV4-1 and TRBJ2-7; 11 positions agree with TRBD1. The CDR3 is made up of 15 amino acids. Germline-derived CDR1 and CDR2 are MGHRA and YSYEKL. V shed 1 base and J 3 bases; nucleotides not matched to a gene: 2. CDR3 region: CASSQAGQGVYEQYF. CDR3 nucleotides: TGCGCCAGCAGCCAAGCGGGACAGGGGGTCTACGAGCAGTACTTC.

DNA for the CDR3: TGTGCCAGCAGCCAAGATCCAGCGGGAGCTTCCTACGAGCAGTACTTC. Amino acids: CASSQDPAGASYEQYF. The V call is TRBV4-2, the J call TRBJ2-7; 8 nucleotides match TRBD2. The length of the CDR3 is 16 residues. The germline CDR1 and CDR2 sequences are LGHNA and YNFKEQ. The V and J ends lost 0 bases and 1 base, in that order; junction bases with no gene match: 5.

The V and J genes are TRBV7-2 and TRBJ2-3; D is unresolved. There are 13 residues in the CDR3. V shed 6 bases and J shed 2 bases, with 9 bases lying between them. The germline V gene encodes CDR1 SGHTA and CDR2 FQGNSA. CDR3 in DNA: TGTGCCAGCAGACAAATCCCCACAGATACGCAGTATTTT. Its translation: CASRQIPTDTQYF. The full variable domain, rest sourced from reference TRBV7-2 and TRBJ2-3, is GAGVSQSPSNKVTEKGKDVELRCDPISGHTALYWYRQSLGQGLEFLIYFQGNSAPDKSGLPSDRFSAERTGGSVSTLTIQRTQQEDSAVYLCASRQIPTDTQYFGPGTRLTVL.

V and J are TRBV9 and TRBJ2-2, with D maybe TRBD2 (5 bases). Trimming cost V 4 bases and J 6 bases, with 13 bases left between them. CDR1 and CDR2 (germline): SGDLS, YYNGEE. The CDR3 has 14 residues. The CDR3 sequence is CASSPRVSAGELFF. For the CDR3, the DNA is TGTGCCAGCAGCCCGAGGGTGTCCGCCGGGGAGCTGTTTTTT.

The V call is TRBV6-6, the J call TRBJ1-1, with TRBD1 matching 8 bases. Germline V lookup: CDR1 MNHNY, CDR2 SVGAGI (reference sequence). Unmatched junction bases numbered 6, after V lost 0 bases and J lost 3 bases. This CDR3 spans 16 amino acids. The CDR3 region has the DNA TGTGCCAGCAGTTACTCCAGGGGGCGTACGGACACTGAAGCTTTCTTT. Translating it yields CASSYSRGRTDTEAFF.

This rearrangement joins TRBV7-2 to TRBJ2-7; 9 nucleotides line up with TRBD2. Per germline, CDR1 SGHTA and CDR2 FQGNSA. V lost 3 bases to trimming and J lost 0 bases; unmatched junction nucleotides: 15. This CDR3 has 19 residues. The CDR3 sequence: CASSLMAAGGTKNSYEQYF. The CDR3, as DNA: TGTGCCAGCAGCTTGATGGCAGCGGGGGGTACAAAAAACTCCTACGAGCAGTACTTC.